This passage covers 2 T cell receptor beta chains from one sample sequenced in a study of T cell repertoires in cytomegalovirus infection. TCRdb recomputed calls from the reads with MiXCR, one row per CDR3 protein. The table has 450,000 to 650,000 distinct CDR3 sequences, about 39% seen once. These receptors have no known antigen. Sequencing was performed on cultured PBMCs, taken from culture after CMV antigen stimulation. The receptors originated from a human donor in good health (CMV status not recorded). Some clones in this sample may be carry-over from other donors' samples.

This clonotype has a handful of counts. This rearrangement joins TRBV20-1 to TRBJ2-7, with 9 positions matching TRBD2. V lost 6 bases to trimming and J lost 4 bases; unmatched junction nucleotides: 16. Germline CDR1 DFQATT, CDR2 SNEGSKA (reference sequence). The CDR3 sequence is 16 residues long. The DNA for the CDR3 is TGCAGTGCCAACCACGGACTGGGAGCGGGGGGTTACGAGCAGTACTTC. Translation gives CSANHGLGAGGYEQYF.

This clonotype was counted at least ten times. The V call is TRBV7-2, the J call TRBJ1-1, with D perhaps matching TRBD1 (5 bases). CDR1 is SGHTA, CDR2 FQGNSA, per germline. The V gene lost 2 bases and the J gene lost 1 base, with 11 bases spanning the gap. CDR3 length: 15 amino acids. CDR3 sequence reads: CASSLLGPGNTEAFF. The CDR3 coding sequence is TGTGCCAGCAGCTTATTGGGGCCGGGGAACACTGAAGCTTTCTTT.